A selection of T cell receptor beta chains follows, all from one sample in a study of blood T cells in healthy people across ages. TCRdb itself ran the 5' RACE reads through MiXCR, one entry per CDR3 protein. The table shows some 1.5 million distinct CDR3 sequences, with 28% occurring only once. What was sequenced was blood. These receptors all come from a woman younger than 45 in good health. The CDR3 runs from the conserved cysteine through the conserved F or W. A D gene is named only where the DNA matches it firmly.

D gene: NA; V gene: TRBV28; CDR3 length: 15; J gene: TRBJ2-2; CDR3 protein: CASSPDPRLPGELFF
D gene: TRBD1; V gene: TRBV5-1; CDR3 length: 15; J gene: TRBJ2-6; CDR3 protein: CASGQGASGANVLTF
D gene: NA; V gene: TRBV20-1; CDR3 length: 14; J gene: TRBJ1-1; CDR3 protein: CSARVSGVPTEAFF
D gene: NA; V gene: TRBV6-1; CDR3 length: 15; J gene: TRBJ1-5; CDR3 protein: CASSEPQGPTWPQHF
D gene: NA; V gene: TRBV3-1; CDR3 length: 14; J gene: TRBJ2-7; CDR3 protein: CASSLRTSYNEQYF
D gene: NA; V gene: TRBV12-3/TRBV12-4; CDR3 length: 12; J gene: TRBJ1-4; CDR3 protein: CTSSLDSEKLFF
D gene: NA; V gene: TRBV28; CDR3 length: 10; J gene: TRBJ2-4; CDR3 protein: CASSFGEQYF
D gene: NA; V gene: TRBV7-9; CDR3 length: 13; J gene: TRBJ2-5; CDR3 protein: CASSGGTALAQYF
D gene: NA; V gene: TRBV3-1; CDR3 length: 15; J gene: TRBJ2-7; CDR3 protein: CASSRPGRISYEQYF
D gene: NA; V gene: TRBV5-1; CDR3 length: 14; J gene: TRBJ1-1; CDR3 protein: CASCLGDVNTEAFF
D gene: NA; V gene: TRBV2; CDR3 length: 15; J gene: TRBJ2-7; CDR3 protein: CASSGLLSVLYEQYF
D gene: NA; V gene: TRBV18; CDR3 length: 12; J gene: TRBJ2-7; CDR3 protein: CASSPPERALYF
D gene: NA; V gene: TRBV29-1; CDR3 length: 12; J gene: TRBJ2-1; CDR3 protein: CSVEAGSPKEFF
D gene: NA; V gene: TRBV4-3; CDR3 length: 18; J gene: TRBJ2-7; CDR3 protein: CASSQEARGRANPYEQYF
D gene: NA; V gene: TRBV9; CDR3 length: 15; J gene: TRBJ2-4; CDR3 protein: CASSANTLAKNIQYF
D gene: NA; V gene: TRBV16; CDR3 length: 14; J gene: TRBJ2-5; CDR3 protein: CASSQSAGLETQYF
D gene: NA; V gene: TRBV12-3/TRBV12-4; CDR3 length: 11; J gene: TRBJ2-1; CDR3 protein: CASRLTVEQFF
D gene: TRBD2; V gene: TRBV29-1; CDR3 length: 15; J gene: TRBJ2-7; CDR3 protein: CSAGGPGLEGYEQYF
D gene: NA; V gene: TRBV9; CDR3 length: 14; J gene: TRBJ2-7; CDR3 protein: CAVPGTDGSYEQYF
D gene: NA; V gene: TRBV4-3; CDR3 length: 14; J gene: TRBJ2-5; CDR3 protein: CASSQVGNEETQYF
D gene: TRBD1; V gene: TRBV19; CDR3 length: 15; J gene: TRBJ2-1; CDR3 protein: CASSPGQTNYNEQFF
D gene: NA; V gene: TRBV6-5; CDR3 length: 15; J gene: TRBJ2-7; CDR3 protein: CASTRTDLPPYEQYF
D gene: TRBD1; V gene: TRBV7-2; CDR3 length: 15; J gene: TRBJ1-6; CDR3 protein: CASSLVPGGNSPLHF
D gene: TRBD2; V gene: TRBV29-1; CDR3 length: 13; J gene: TRBJ2-7; CDR3 protein: CSAPGLSSYEQYF
D gene: NA; V gene: TRBV7-9; CDR3 length: 16; J gene: TRBJ2-7; CDR3 protein: CASSGGLAFSYNEQYF
D gene: TRBD2; V gene: TRBV5-1; CDR3 length: 15; J gene: TRBJ2-7; CDR3 protein: CASSGRGLSADEQYF
D gene: TRBD2; V gene: TRBV3-1; CDR3 length: 15; J gene: TRBJ2-3; CDR3 protein: CASRRAGERTDTQYF
D gene: NA; V gene: TRBV7-9; CDR3 length: 15; J gene: TRBJ1-2; CDR3 protein: CASSFTGATNYGYTF
D gene: TRBD1; V gene: TRBV7-2; CDR3 length: 16; J gene: TRBJ1-2; CDR3 protein: CASSPGGRGGRYGYTF
D gene: NA; V gene: TRBV9; CDR3 length: 14; J gene: TRBJ2-5; CDR3 protein: CASSVEGRTETQYF
D gene: TRBD1; V gene: TRBV29-1; CDR3 length: 14; J gene: TRBJ2-5; CDR3 protein: CSVIQTGTRETQYF
D gene: NA; V gene: TRBV7-2; CDR3 length: 13; J gene: TRBJ2-5; CDR3 protein: CASGSRIGETQYF
D gene: NA; V gene: TRBV24-1; CDR3 length: 16; J gene: TRBJ2-1; CDR3 protein: CATSDFGATGNNEQFF
D gene: NA; V gene: TRBV6-2/TRBV6-3; CDR3 length: 13; J gene: TRBJ2-1; CDR3 protein: CASSRLGSGMQFF
D gene: NA; V gene: TRBV5-4; CDR3 length: 14; J gene: TRBJ2-5; CDR3 protein: CASSQRTPPGTQYF
D gene: TRBD1; V gene: TRBV7-9; CDR3 length: 15; J gene: TRBJ2-3; CDR3 protein: CSSSFQGAVTDTQYF
D gene: NA; V gene: TRBV10-3; CDR3 length: 14; J gene: TRBJ1-2; CDR3 protein: CAIRERDTGDGYTF
D gene: NA; V gene: TRBV7-9; CDR3 length: 18; J gene: TRBJ1-5; CDR3 protein: CASSLVVGPLDSNQPQHF
D gene: NA; V gene: TRBV5-5; CDR3 length: 15; J gene: TRBJ1-1; CDR3 protein: CASSLYLRERVQAFF
D gene: NA; V gene: TRBV5-1; CDR3 length: 14; J gene: TRBJ2-2; CDR3 protein: CASSLEGQTGELFF
D gene: NA; V gene: TRBV2; CDR3 length: 16; J gene: TRBJ2-4; CDR3 protein: CASMKGDVPAKNIQYF
D gene: NA; V gene: TRBV9; CDR3 length: 14; J gene: TRBJ2-3; CDR3 protein: CASSRQLNTDTQYF
D gene: NA; V gene: TRBV6-5; CDR3 length: 16; J gene: TRBJ1-5; CDR3 protein: CASSYSWRVEGQPQHF
D gene: NA; V gene: TRBV5-1; CDR3 length: 14; J gene: NA; CDR3 protein: CASRGGDSDYEQYF
D gene: TRBD1; V gene: TRBV6-1; CDR3 length: 15; J gene: TRBJ1-5; CDR3 protein: CASSEGTGSGQTQHF